The T cell receptor (beta chain) described here comes from a study of CD8+ T cells in alopecia areata (dated 2018 in TCRdb). Concerning the study at large: Treated patients were enrolled in an open-label pilot trial of oral tofacitinib, 5 to 10 mg twice daily, for moderate-to-severe alopecia areata. Tofacitinib was given for 6 to 18 months, followed by 6 months of follow-up off drug to assess delayed response and recurrence. In treated patients, disease severity was measured using the SALT score, which gives the percentage of scalp surface area affected. To study T cell clonal expansion in alopecia areata, the researchers applied high-throughput TCRbeta sequencing to both the C3H/HeJ mouse model and human patients. Scalp tissue and sorted CD4+ and CD8+ peripheral blood T cells from patchy and totalis/universalis alopecia areata patients and from healthy controls were covered by human TCRbeta sequencing. Biopsies were taken from tofacitinib-treated patients at baseline and at 4 and 24 weeks of treatment, and a later scalp biopsy was taken in several of the tofacitinib-treated patients. Scalp clonality was compared across normal scalp (n=4), patchy alopecia areata scalp (n=8), and alopecia totalis/universalis scalp (n=8). The RNA source kit depended on sample type: the PAXgene miRNA kit for fixed scalp, the miRNeasy kit for PBMCs, and the RNeasy kit for mouse skin. immunoSEQ multiplex PCR using 35 Vbeta forward primers and 13 Jbeta reverse primers was used to amplify TCRbeta CDR3 regions. Study-wide conclusions, independent of this receptor: With tofacitinib, both scalp clonality and the number of expanded CD8+ clones among the top 100 scalp clones went down significantly. Compared with normal scalp, lesional scalp, particularly in alopecia totalis/universalis, had higher clonality and more expanded CD8+ clones, which suggests antigenic drive. Unlike mouse skin, where gammadelta T cells dominate, normal human skin contains resident alphabeta T cells that get sequenced too, which complicates analysis of the scalp TCR repertoire. Because the treated cohort was small and had just a single nonresponder, larger studies are needed to establish links between baseline CD8+ expansion and response. Compared with mice, TCR sequences shared between patients were less clear, possibly partly because of HLA diversity across the patient population. Many expanded lesional clones persisted in scalp and blood during tofacitinib treatment, which may partly explain relapse after stopping treatment.

What the treatment or condition label conveys for this sample: oral pan-JAK inhibitor, 5-10 mg twice daily. From alopecia areata patients, peripheral blood was collected along with lesional scalp punch biopsies. PBMCs were isolated by density centrifugation and stained for CD3, CD4 and CD8, and CD4+ and CD8+ T cells were sorted on a FACSAria. CDR1 and CDR2 are drawn from the germline V gene: MNHEY, SVGAGI. V and J are trimmed by 6 bases and 9 bases, and the gene matches miss 3 bases of the junction. The CDR3, from cysteine to phenylalanine, totals 12 residues. The only DNA kept is the CDR3, 36 bases in frame from the first base. Concerning this clone itself: The antigen this receptor binds is unknown. No quality values exist for individual bases; no much larger clone is one base distant.

The library was produced with the immunoSEQ multiplex PCR assay. RNA was extracted from all samples and reverse transcribed into cDNA, which served as template for TCR sequencing. SuperScript III was used to make first-strand cDNA, primed with a 2:1 mix of oligo-dT and random hexamers. A synthetic immune receptor repertoire was used to assess amplification bias, and residual bias was removed computationally. On the authors' methods: Raw reads were preprocessed to remove errors, and CDR3 was defined by IMGT conventions from the conserved cysteine to phenylalanine. Clonality was computed by normalizing Shannon entropy by log2 of the number of productive unique TCRs and subtracting the result from 1. Scalp TCRbeta sequences were cross-referenced with sorted blood CD4 and CD8 repertoires so that the CD4 or CD8 identity of scalp clones could be inferred. Not all clones reach the TCRdb copy of this immuneACCESS table, which keeps in-frame sequences only. Checked studies attribute under half of the gap to unresolved V genes and leave the rest unexplained. V and J calls and clone size are those listed in that table; D and trimming were worked out from the DNA. This sample lists 150,000 to 200,000 clones; roughly 50% were detected once. About a sixth of the sample goes to the ten largest clones.

The chain is made from TRBV6-5 and TRBJ2-1; TRBD1 lines up with 9 middle nucleotides. This receptor was identified in a human donor with alopecia areata. Sequencing used CD4+ T cells sorted from blood, obtained at roughly week 55, from a patient treated with tofacitinib. The CDR3 region has the sequence CASSLTGGEQFF. DNA sequence: TGTGCCAGCAGCTTGACAGGGGGTGAGCAGTTCTTC.